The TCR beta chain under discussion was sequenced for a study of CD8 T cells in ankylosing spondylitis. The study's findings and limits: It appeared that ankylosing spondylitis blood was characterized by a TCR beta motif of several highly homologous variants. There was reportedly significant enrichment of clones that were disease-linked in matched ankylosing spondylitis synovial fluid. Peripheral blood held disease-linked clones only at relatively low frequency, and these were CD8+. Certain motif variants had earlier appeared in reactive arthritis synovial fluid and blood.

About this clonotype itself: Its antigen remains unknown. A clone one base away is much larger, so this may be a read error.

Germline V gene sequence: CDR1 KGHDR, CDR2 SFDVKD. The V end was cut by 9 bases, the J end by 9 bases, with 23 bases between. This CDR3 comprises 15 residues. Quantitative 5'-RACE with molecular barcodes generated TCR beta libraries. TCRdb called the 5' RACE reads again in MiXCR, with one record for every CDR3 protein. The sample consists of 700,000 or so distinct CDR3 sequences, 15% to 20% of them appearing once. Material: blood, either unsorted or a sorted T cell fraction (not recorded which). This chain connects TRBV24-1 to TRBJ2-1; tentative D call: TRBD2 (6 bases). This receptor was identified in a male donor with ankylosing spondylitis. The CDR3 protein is CATAPPGGANIEQFF. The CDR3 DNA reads TGTGCCACCGCCCCCCCTGGCGGGGCGAACATTGAGCAGTTCTTC.